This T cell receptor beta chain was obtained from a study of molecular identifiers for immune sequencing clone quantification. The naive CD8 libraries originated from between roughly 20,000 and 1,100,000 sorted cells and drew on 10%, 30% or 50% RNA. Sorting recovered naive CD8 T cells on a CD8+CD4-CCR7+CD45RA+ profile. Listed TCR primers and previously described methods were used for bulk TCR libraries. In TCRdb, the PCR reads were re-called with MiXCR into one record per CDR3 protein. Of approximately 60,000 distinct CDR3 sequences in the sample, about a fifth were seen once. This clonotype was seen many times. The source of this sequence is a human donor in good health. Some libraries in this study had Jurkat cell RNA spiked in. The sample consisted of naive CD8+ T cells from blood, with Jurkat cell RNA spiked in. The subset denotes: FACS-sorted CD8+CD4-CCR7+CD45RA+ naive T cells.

The CDR3 coding sequence is TGTGCCAGCAGCTTAGACGGACTAGCGGGAGGTTTGGGGCGGGAGCTGTTTTTT. Translated: CASSLDGLAGGLGRELFF. This chain uses TRBV7-2 with TRBJ2-2; TRBD2 matches 14 bases. The CDR3 runs 18 residues. J lost 9 bases, V lost 1 base, and 10 bases had no gene match. The germline V gene has CDR1 SGHTA and CDR2 FQGNSA.